This passage covers 20 T cell receptor beta chains from one sample sequenced in a study of primary melanoma T cells and metastatic recurrence. Profiled with immunoSEQ multiplex PCR; TCRdb holds only in-frame clones, not every one. The table includes about 99 clones, around 93% detected once. The source material was melanoma tumor tissue. These receptors came from a human donor with melanoma.

V is TRBV6-8 and J is TRBJ2-2; 8 nucleotides agree with TRBD2. V was pared by 10 bases and J by 1 base, with 5 bases of the junction left unmatched. The CDR3 consists of 14 residues. The germline V gene encodes CDR1 MNHGY and CDR2 SAAAGT. The CDR3 here is CATRLAQNTGELFF. In DNA, the CDR3 is TGTGCCACCAGACTAGCGCAGAACACCGGGGAGCTGTTTTTT.

The J gene is TRBJ2-1, the V gene TRBV28; 10 bases line up with TRBD2. V trimming: 4 bases; J trimming: 3 bases; junction bases outside the gene matches: 6. Germline CDR1 is MDHEN and CDR2 is SYDVKM. The CDR3 extends over 16 amino acids. CDR3 protein: CASSSTPSGGYNEQFF. CDR3 bases: TGTGCCAGCAGTTCTACCCCTAGCGGGGGCTACAATGAGCAGTTCTTC.

V usage is TRBV7-1 and J usage is TRBJ1-1; D is ambiguous. TRBV7-1 qualifies as an ORF whose function is uncertain. This CDR3 is 17 amino acids long. The V end lost 4 bases, the J end lost 5 bases, and 23 bases lay between the germline ends. DNA for the CDR3: TGTGCCAGCAGCTTAAAACCCCGGCCCGGGGTAGGTACTGAAGCTTTCTTT. Protein: CASSLKPRPGVGTEAFF.

This sequence joins TRBV15 and TRBJ2-3; 8 bases map to TRBD2. J gave up 6 bases and V 3 bases, and 17 bases lay outside the gene matches. Germline V gives CDR1 LNHNV, CDR2 YYDKDF (reference sequence). The CDR3 is made up of 18 amino acids. CDR3 amino acids: CATSREGWTSSRVDTQYF. The CDR3, as DNA: TGTGCCACCAGCAGGGAGGGATGGACTAGCTCGAGGGTGGATACGCAGTATTTT.

The chain is built from TRBV10-2 and TRBJ2-7; D is possibly TRBD2 (5 bases). Germline lookup yields CDR1 WSHSY and CDR2 SAAADI. Trimming removed 0 bases at V and 2 bases at J, with 8 bases between. This CDR3 contains 14 residues. The CDR3 DNA reads as TGCGCCAGCAGTGAGTCCGGGATGGCCTACGAGCAGTACTTC. Amino acids: CASSESGMAYEQYF.

This clone has only one observation. This chain joins TRBV6-8 and TRBJ2-5, with a tentative D call TRBD1 (5 bases). The CDR3 is 14 amino acids. V gave up 2 bases and J gave up 5 bases, with 12 bases separating them. Germline values: CDR1 MNHGY, CDR2 SAAAGT. CDR3: CASSYGRVGETQYF. The DNA for the CDR3 is TGTGCCAGCAGTTACGGCAGGGTAGGGGAGACCCAGTACTTC.

The chain has TRBV29-1 and TRBJ2-1; 9 bases line up with TRBD2. J lost 4 bases, V lost 2 bases, and 15 bases had no gene match. This CDR3 region has 18 residues. Germline CDR1 reads SQVTM; CDR2 reads ANQGSEA. The CDR3 coding sequence is TGCAGCGTTGAACCTAGCGGGGCGGTCCTCCGACTTTACAATGAGCAGTTCTTC. This translates into CSVEPSGAVLRLYNEQFF.

This sequence joins TRBV19 and TRBJ1-3; unclear D gene. Trimming removed 7 bases from V and 5 bases from J, with 15 bases in between. In germline, CDR1 is LNHDA, CDR2 SQIVND (reference sequence). The CDR3 has 14 residues. The CDR3 loop reads CASTPAPRRNTIYF. CDR3 DNA: TGTGCCAGTACCCCGGCCCCCCGAAGAAACACCATATATTTT.

The table lists this clone with a count of one. The J gene is TRBJ2-7, the V gene TRBV29-1; TRBD1 matches at 7 bases. This CDR3 contains 12 residues. The J segment lost 2 bases and the V segment lost 2 bases, leaving 0 bases of the junction unmatched. Looked up from germline, CDR1 is SQVTM and CDR2 is ANQGSEA. The CDR3 loop is CSVETGAYEQYF. DNA of the CDR3: TGCAGCGTTGAAACAGGGGCCTACGAGCAGTACTTC.

The chain employs TRBV19 and TRBJ2-2; D unclear. V lost 8 bases, J lost 0 bases, and 7 bases lay in between. The CDR3 spans 13 residues. Germline CDR1 reads LNHDA; CDR2 reads SQIVND (reference sequence). The CDR3 is CASADPNTGELFF. CDR3 sequence (DNA): TGTGCCAGTGCTGATCCGAACACCGGGGAGCTGTTTTTT.

The CDR3 here is CASSPDTGSNTEAFF. CDR3 bases: TGTGCCAGCTCACCGGATACAGGGTCGAACACTGAAGCTTTCTTT. The V and J genes are TRBV18 and TRBJ1-1; possibly TRBD1 for D (6 bases). Trimming left V 3 bases short and J 1 base short, with 12 bases between. Germline CDR1 reads KGHSH; CDR2 reads LQKENI. The CDR3 has 15 amino acids.

This clone was observed once. The rearrangement joins TRBV28 to TRBJ1-2; D gene unclear. The germline gives CDR1 MDHEN, CDR2 SYDVKM. This CDR3 comprises 12 residues. Trimming shortened V by 6 bases and J by 5 bases, and 10 bases separated the two germline ends. The CDR3 loop reads CASRPNMYGYTF. The CDR3 DNA is TGTGCCAGCAGGCCCAATATGTATGGCTACACCTTC.

J is TRBJ2-1 and V is TRBV28; 10 positions match TRBD2. The germline V gene has CDR1 MDHEN and CDR2 SYDVKM. The CDR3 totals 14 residues. J was trimmed by 7 bases and V by 8 bases; bases with no gene match: 8. The CDR3 spells CASAGLAGVNEQFF. In DNA form, the CDR3 reads TGTGCCAGCGCCGGGCTAGCGGGAGTAAATGAGCAGTTCTTC.

This chain connects TRBV11-3 to TRBJ2-1, with D possibly being TRBD2 (6 bases). Germline lookup yields CDR1 SGHNT and CDR2 YENEEA. Trimming removed 3 bases at V and 2 bases at J, with 8 bases between. CDR3 length: 14 residues. CDR3 DNA sequence: TGTGCCAGCAGCTTCGGGAGTACCTACAATGAGCAGTTCTTC. Translated: CASSFGSTYNEQFF.

The V gene is TRBV19, the J gene TRBJ2-2; 8 positions agree with TRBD1. The trim removed 6 bases at V and 1 base at J, leaving 4 bases unmatched. Germline V CDR1 and CDR2: LNHDA, SQIVND (reference sequence). The CDR3 is 15 residues long. CDR3 coding DNA: TGTGCCAGTAGGAGACAGGGGATGAACACCGGGGAGCTGTTTTTT. Translated: CASRRQGMNTGELFF.

This chain uses TRBV10-3 with TRBJ1-5, with D possibly TRBD1 on 5 matching bases. This CDR3 contains 13 residues. Germline values: CDR1 ENHRY, CDR2 SYGVKD. V gave up 10 bases and J gave up 1 base, with 11 bases separating them. The CDR3 bases are TGTGCCACCTCTTGGGGGAGCAATCAGCCCCAGCATTTT. Amino acids: CATSWGSNQPQHF.

This clone was counted a single time. The chain employs TRBV28 and TRBJ2-1; 10 bases map to TRBD1. The CDR3 sequence is 15 residues long. Germline loops: CDR1 MDHEN, CDR2 SYDVKM. V shed 5 bases, J shed 5 bases, and the junction held 6 bases outside the gene matches. This CDR3 reads CASSPGTGVNNEQFF. CDR3 nucleotides: TGTGCCAGCAGTCCCGGGACAGGGGTGAACAATGAGCAGTTCTTC.

This clone was counted a single time. The gene calls are TRBV19 and TRBJ2-3; 12 bases map to TRBD2. The germline V gene encodes CDR1 LNHDA and CDR2 SQIVND (reference sequence). The CDR3 has 16 residues. J lost 0 bases, V lost 9 bases, and 7 bases had no gene match. CDR3 DNA: TGTGCCAGGCGGACTAGCGGGATCTTAAGCACAGATACGCAGTATTTT. It is translated as CARRTSGILSTDTQYF.

This chain joins TRBV10-3 and TRBJ1-4; D gene unclear. Germline-derived CDR1 and CDR2 are ENHRY and SYGVKD. This CDR3 has 15 residues. The V end lost 0 bases, the J end lost 5 bases, and 10 bases lay between the germline ends. As DNA, the CDR3 is TGTGCCATCAGTGAGTCTGCGGATTCCAATGAAAAACTGTTTTTT. Translating gives CAISESADSNEKLFF.

This rearrangement joins TRBV19 to TRBJ2-1; 7 bases fit TRBD2. Germline CDR1 is LNHDA and CDR2 is SQIVND (reference sequence). The CDR3 has 16 residues. V dropped 1 base and J dropped 6; count of bases not matched to a gene: 9. Here the CDR3 reads CASSIVGGSYVNEQFF. CDR3 sequence (DNA): TGTGCCAGTAGTATAGTCGGCGGGAGTTATGTCAATGAGCAGTTCTTC.